This T cell receptor (beta chain) was sequenced in a study of T cells in Graves' hyperthyroidism and ophthalmopathy. Amplified TCR beta CDR3 regions derived from RNA transcripts. The TCR CDR3 was amplified in a first-round RT-PCR using the HTBI primer set. Using its own MiXCR run on the multiplex PCR reads, TCRdb lists one record per CDR3 protein. The data hold over 450,000 distinct CDR3 sequences, with roughly 15% observed a single time. This clonotype was observed many times. The TCR was taken from a woman aged 18-30 years with Graves' ophthalmopathy. Sample: blood.

CDR3 loop: CSVEGLSYGYTF. The CDR3 DNA is TGCAGCGTTGAAGGCTTGTCCTATGGCTACACCTTC. V and J are TRBV29-1 and TRBJ1-2, with D unclear. The CDR3 spans 12 residues. Germline V CDR1 and CDR2: SQVTM, ANQGSEA. Trimming left V 1 base short and J 4 bases short, with 7 bases between.